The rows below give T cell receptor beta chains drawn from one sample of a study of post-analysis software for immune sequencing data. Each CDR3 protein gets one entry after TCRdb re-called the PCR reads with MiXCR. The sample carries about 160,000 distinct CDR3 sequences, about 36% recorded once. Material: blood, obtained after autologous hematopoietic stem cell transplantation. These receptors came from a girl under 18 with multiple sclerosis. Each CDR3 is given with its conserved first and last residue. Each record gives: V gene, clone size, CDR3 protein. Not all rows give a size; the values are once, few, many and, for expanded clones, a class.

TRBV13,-,CASSPGLTGEQYF
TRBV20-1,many,CSASEVAYEQYF
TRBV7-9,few,CASSHGTSGYNEQFF
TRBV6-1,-,CASSPTPGQSSYNSPLHF
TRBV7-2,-,CASSLALAGGRETQYF
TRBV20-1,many,CSADSGLAGAGETQYF
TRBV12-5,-,CASGPPRLAGYDEQFF
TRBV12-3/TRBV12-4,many,CASSFRVLSSYNEQFF
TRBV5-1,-,CASSFGQGVNTEAFF
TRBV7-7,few,CASSRGGKYEQYF
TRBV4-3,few,CASSQGTGWYEQYF
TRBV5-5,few,CASSLLGTSYEQYF
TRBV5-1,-,CASRRLAGGTDTQYF
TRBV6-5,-,CASSSLARTDTQYF
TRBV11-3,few,CASSLAWTSGMRNEQFF
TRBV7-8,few,CASSPDRGNSPLHF
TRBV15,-,CATGRGGDSYEQYF
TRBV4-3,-,CASSPGTTYEQYF
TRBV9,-,CASSGGGRTDTQYF
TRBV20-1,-,CSARPLAPRPFSGANVLTF
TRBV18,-,CASSPGQAPLFYGYTF
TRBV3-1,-,CASSQDQDQETQYF
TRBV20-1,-,CSARDAGSKPTEAFF
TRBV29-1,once,CSAMGQYNEQYF
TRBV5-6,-,CAGSLDRVPYGYTF
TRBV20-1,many,CSARVASGTYEQYF
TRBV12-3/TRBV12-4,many,CASSLGAGQGATQYF
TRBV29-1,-,CSVGAGYPACEQYF
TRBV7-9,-,CASSPTGADSPLHF
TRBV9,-,CASSVDRVNTEAFF
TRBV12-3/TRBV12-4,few,CASSWVRNDYTF